This note documents a single T cell receptor (beta chain) sequence. Donors sampled were nominally healthy, though unrecorded immune exposures were likely. With 60 Vbeta and 13 Jbeta primers, the PCR was carried out. The method was immunoSEQ multiplex PCR; TCRdb's version includes in-frame clones alone and lacks a portion of them. The sample contains about 130,000 clones, roughly four fifths of which appear only once. This entry comes from a study of cytomegalovirus exposure and HLA in healthy donors. The ends lost 3 bases at V and 5 bases at J; junction bases unmatched: 4. Germline V lookup: CDR1 SEHNR, CDR2 FQNEAQ (reference sequence). The CDR3 totals 15 residues.

This chain joins TRBV7-9 and TRBJ2-1, with 10 bases identical to TRBD2. Sequenced sample: PBMCs. The sequence was collected from a male donor in good health and CMV-seronegative. CDR3 region: CASSFVLAGDNEQFF. The CDR3 nucleotides read TGTGCCAGCAGCTTTGTCCTAGCGGGGGACAATGAGCAGTTCTTC.